The 17 T cell receptor beta chains in this list originate from one sample, sequenced in a study of blood T cell repertoires in COVID-19. Generated by immunoSEQ multiplex PCR, the TCRdb table keeps only in-frame clones and is missing some. The sample lists 150,000 to 200,000 clones; less than 90% were seen once. Sequencing was performed on peripheral blood. These TCRs come from a woman aged 65 to 85 with COVID-19, enrolled during active disease.

The CDR3 here is CASSLARLYEQYF. The CDR3, as DNA: TGTGCCAGCAGCTTAGCCCGACTCTACGAGCAGTACTTC. The J gene is TRBJ2-7, the V gene TRBV7-2; D is ambiguous. Trimming removed 0 bases from V and 3 bases from J, with 6 bases in between. The CDR3 is 13 amino acids. Per germline, CDR1 SGHTA and CDR2 FQGNSA.

This clone came up once. The V and J genes are TRBV10-2 and TRBJ2-7; 7 nucleotides line up with TRBD2. The CDR3 is made up of 14 amino acids. The germline CDR1 and CDR2 sequences are WSHSY and SAAADI. V shed 5 bases, J shed 1 base, and the junction held 5 bases outside the gene matches. The CDR3 nucleotides read TGCGCCAGCAGTAGACTAGCTAAGTCCTACGAGCAGTACTTC. Translation: CASSRLAKSYEQYF.

A single count supports this clone. This sequence joins TRBV28 and TRBJ1-6; no reliable D call. V was clipped by 2 bases and J by 6 bases, with 8 bases between them. Looked up from germline, CDR1 is MDHEN and CDR2 is SYDVKM. The CDR3 length is 14 residues. The CDR3 spells CASSLRRSNSPLHF. In DNA form, the CDR3 reads TGTGCCAGCAGTTTAAGGAGGAGTAATTCACCCCTCCACTTT.

The chain employs TRBV11-2 and TRBJ2-1; 8 bases are a match to TRBD2. From germline, CDR1 is SGHAT and CDR2 FQNNGV. After removal of 5 bases from V and 3 bases from J, the junction contained 9 bases not matched to a gene. This CDR3 comprises 16 residues. The CDR3 is CASSPNPSGGYNEQFF. The CDR3 bases are TGTGCCAGCAGCCCAAATCCCAGCGGGGGCTACAATGAGCAGTTCTTC.

The V call is TRBV19, the J call TRBJ2-1; D is uncertain. The CDR3 spans 15 residues. The germline V gene encodes CDR1 LNHDA and CDR2 SQIVND (reference sequence). V shed 3 bases and J shed 4 bases, with 13 bases lying between them. The CDR3 DNA follows: TGTGCCAGTAGTATGGTAACAGAAAGATACAATGAGCAGTTCTTC. This encodes CASSMVTERYNEQFF.

The chain is built from TRBV13 and TRBJ1-5; TRBD1 agrees at 10 bases. This CDR3 is 14 amino acids long. Germline values: CDR1 PRHDT, CDR2 FYEKMQ (reference sequence). Unmatched junction bases numbered 11, after V lost 5 bases and J lost 13 bases. The CDR3 DNA reads TGTGCCAGCAGCCGAGGGACAGGGGCCCCCCCTCAGCATTTT. Encoded protein: CASSRGTGAPPQHF.

The rearrangement uses TRBV5-6 and TRBJ2-2; D remains unclear. The V end was cut by 1 base, the J end by 6 bases, with 7 bases between. The CDR3 has 13 residues. Germline assignment: CDR1 SGHDT and CDR2 YYEEEE. CDR3 amino acids: CASSLLTPGELFF. The CDR3 region has the DNA TGTGCCAGCAGCTTGTTAACACCCGGGGAGCTGTTTTTT.

The chain carries TRBV18 and TRBJ2-7; D is perhaps TRBD2 (5 bases). The CDR3 runs 15 residues. V shed 2 bases and J shed 3 bases, with 14 bases lying between them. Germline loops: CDR1 KGHSH, CDR2 LQKENI. The CDR3 DNA reads TGTGCCAGCTCACCAGAGGGAAGGGCCTTCTACGAGCAGTACTTC. Protein product: CASSPEGRAFYEQYF. Based on the CDR3 plus reference TRBV18 and TRBJ2-7, the full variable domain is NAGVMQNPRHLVRRRGQEARLRCSPMKGHSHVYWYRQLPEEGLKFMVYLQKENIIDESGMPKERFSAEFPKEGPSILRIQQVVRGDSAAYFCASSPEGRAFYEQYFGPGTRLTVT.

This clone occurred once. This rearrangement joins TRBV10-3 to TRBJ2-3; 8 bases fit TRBD2. Germline CDR1 reads ENHRY; CDR2 reads SYGVKD. With V trimmed by 6 bases and J by 5 bases, 7 bases remained unmatched. CDR3 length: 14 residues. CDR3 region: CAISLAAGVDTQYF. CDR3 bases: TGTGCCATCAGCCTGGCAGCGGGAGTAGATACGCAGTATTTT.

J is TRBJ1-1 and V is TRBV5-1, with TRBD1 identical over 7 bases. This CDR3 has 14 amino acids. Germline V gene lookup returns CDR1 SGHRS and CDR2 YFSETQ. V shed 0 bases and J 7 bases; nucleotides not matched to a gene: 6. The CDR3 region is CASSLGSDRVEAFF. The CDR3 DNA reads TGCGCCAGCAGCTTGGGGTCTGACAGGGTTGAAGCTTTCTTT. Supplemented by reference TRBV5-1 and TRBJ1-1, the full variable domain reads KAGVTQTPRYLIKTRGQQVTLSCSPISGHRSVSWYQQTPGQGLQFLFEYFSETQRNKGNFPGRFSGRQFSNSRSEMNVSTLELGDSALYLCASSLGSDRVEAFFGQGTRLTVV.

This clone appeared a single time. The chain uses TRBV5-1 and TRBJ2-1, with TRBD2 identical over 12 bases. The trim removed 4 bases at V and 10 bases at J, leaving 12 bases unmatched. CDR3 length: 16 residues. CDR1 and CDR2 from the germline V gene are SGHRS and YFSETQ. CDR3 DNA: TGCGCCAGCAGCGTCGCGACTAGCGGGAGAGGGGAAGAGCAGTTCTTC. It specifies CASSVATSGRGEEQFF.

V gene TRBV10-3 combines with J gene TRBJ2-7; 8 bases agree with TRBD2. The CDR3 is made up of 14 amino acids. Losses at the gene ends were 9 bases for V and 0 bases for J; bases not matched to a gene: 7. Per the germline V gene, CDR1 is ENHRY and CDR2 is SYGVKD. DNA of the CDR3: TGTGCCATGCGGGGGGAGGGGAGCTCCTACGAGCAGTACTTC. It translates to CAMRGEGSSYEQYF.

The J gene is TRBJ2-7, the V gene TRBV28; 13 bases match TRBD2. The germline CDR1 and CDR2 sequences are MDHEN and SYDVKM. There are 14 residues in the CDR3. V lost 4 bases and J lost 10; bases outside the gene matches: 7. The CDR3 region has the DNA TGTGCCAGCAGTTCAGGACTAGCGGGAGCGAAACAGTACTTC. This encodes CASSSGLAGAKQYF.

This clone came up a few times. This chain joins TRBV5-4 and TRBJ2-3; D perhaps matches TRBD2 (5 bases). The CDR3 sequence is 14 residues long. The ends were cut back, 4 bases at V and 5 bases at J, with 14 bases in the middle. Germline V gives CDR1 SGHNT, CDR2 YYREEE (reference sequence). This CDR3 reads CASSPDVAGDTQYF. The CDR3 nucleotides read TGTGCCAGCAGCCCGGACGTGGCGGGAGATACGCAGTATTTT.

This chain joins TRBV20-1 and TRBJ2-1; D uncertain. The CDR3 covers 10 residues. Per the germline V gene, CDR1 is DFQATT and CDR2 is SNEGSKA (reference sequence). V was clipped by 3 bases and J by 7 bases, with 4 bases between them. CDR3 in DNA: TGCAGTGCTAGCCCTAATGAGCAGTTCTTC. Protein sequence: CSASPNEQFF.

The gene calls are TRBV2 and TRBJ2-1; D remains ambiguous. Germline V lookup: CDR1 SNHLY, CDR2 FYNNEI. Trimming left V 3 bases short and J 9 bases short, with 12 bases between. This CDR3 has 13 amino acids. The CDR3 here is CASSDGYVGEQFF. CDR3 DNA sequence: TGTGCCAGCAGTGACGGGTATGTGGGTGAGCAGTTCTTC.

The CDR3 nucleotides are TGCAGCGTTACTAGCGGGAGGCCTAGTGAGCAGTTCTTC. It specifies CSVTSGRPSEQFF. The chain employs TRBV29-1 and TRBJ2-1, with TRBD2 matching 12 bases. Germline V gives CDR1 SQVTM, CDR2 ANQGSEA. Losses at the gene ends were 5 bases for V and 9 bases for J; bases not matched to a gene: 5. The length of the CDR3 is 13 residues.